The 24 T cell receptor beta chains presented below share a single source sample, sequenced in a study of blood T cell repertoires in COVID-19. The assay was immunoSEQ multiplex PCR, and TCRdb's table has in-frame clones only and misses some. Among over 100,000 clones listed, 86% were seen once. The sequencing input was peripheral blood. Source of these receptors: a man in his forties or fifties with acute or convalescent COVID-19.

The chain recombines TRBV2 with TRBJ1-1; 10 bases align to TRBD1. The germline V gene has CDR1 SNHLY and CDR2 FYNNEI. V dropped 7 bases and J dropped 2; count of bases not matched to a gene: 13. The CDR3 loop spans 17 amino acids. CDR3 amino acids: CASKYSLGTGDNTEAFF. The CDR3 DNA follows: TGTGCCAGCAAGTATTCTTTAGGGACAGGGGATAACACTGAAGCTTTCTTT.

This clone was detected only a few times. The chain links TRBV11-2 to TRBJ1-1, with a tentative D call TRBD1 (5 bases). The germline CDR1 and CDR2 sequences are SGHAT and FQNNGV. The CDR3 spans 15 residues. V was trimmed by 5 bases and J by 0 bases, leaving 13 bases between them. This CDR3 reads CASSRRVGLNTEAFF. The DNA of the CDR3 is TGTGCCAGCAGCCGCAGGGTCGGACTGAACACTGAAGCTTTCTTT.

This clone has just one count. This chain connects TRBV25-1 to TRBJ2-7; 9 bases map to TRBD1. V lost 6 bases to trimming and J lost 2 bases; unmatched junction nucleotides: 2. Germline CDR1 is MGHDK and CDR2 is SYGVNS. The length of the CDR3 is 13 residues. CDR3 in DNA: TGTGCCAGCAGCGGACAGGGGACCTACGAGCAGTACTTC. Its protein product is CASSGQGTYEQYF.

CDR3 DNA: TGTGCCAGCAGCCAAGCATCATACGGGTATGAAAAACTGTTTTTT. Translation: CASSQASYGYEKLFF. The gene calls are TRBV14 and TRBJ1-4, with D uncertain. The V gene's germline CDR1 is SGHDN and CDR2 FVKESK. V gave up 1 base and J gave up 6 bases, with 12 bases separating them. The CDR3 runs to 15 residues.

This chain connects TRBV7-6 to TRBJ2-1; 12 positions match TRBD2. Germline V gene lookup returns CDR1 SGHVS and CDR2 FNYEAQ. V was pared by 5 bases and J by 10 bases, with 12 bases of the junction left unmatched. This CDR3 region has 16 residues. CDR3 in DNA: TGTGCCAGCAGCAAACCGACTAGCGGGGGTTTAGGGGAGCAGTTCTTC. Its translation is CASSKPTSGGLGEQFF.

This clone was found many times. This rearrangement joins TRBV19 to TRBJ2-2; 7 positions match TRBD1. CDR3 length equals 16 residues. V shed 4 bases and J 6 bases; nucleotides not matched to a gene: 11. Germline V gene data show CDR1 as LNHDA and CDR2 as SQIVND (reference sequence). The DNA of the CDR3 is TGTGCCAGTAGTACAGCCCGGGACAGTTTGGCCGGGGAGCTGTTTTTT. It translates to CASSTARDSLAGELFF.

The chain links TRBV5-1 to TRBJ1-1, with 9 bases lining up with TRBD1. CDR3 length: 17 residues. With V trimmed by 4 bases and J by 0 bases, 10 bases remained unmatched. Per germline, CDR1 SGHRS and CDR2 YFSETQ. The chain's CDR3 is CASSRSGTGNMNTEAFF. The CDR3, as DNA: TGCGCCAGCAGCCGCTCCGGGACAGGGAACATGAACACTGAAGCTTTCTTT.

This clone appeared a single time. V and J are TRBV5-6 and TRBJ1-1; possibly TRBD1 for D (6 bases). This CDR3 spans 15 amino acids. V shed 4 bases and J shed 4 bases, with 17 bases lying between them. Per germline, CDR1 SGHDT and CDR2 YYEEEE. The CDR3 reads CASSAGGHLSTEAFF. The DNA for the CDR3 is TGTGCCAGCAGCGCTGGGGGACATCTCTCCACTGAAGCTTTCTTT.

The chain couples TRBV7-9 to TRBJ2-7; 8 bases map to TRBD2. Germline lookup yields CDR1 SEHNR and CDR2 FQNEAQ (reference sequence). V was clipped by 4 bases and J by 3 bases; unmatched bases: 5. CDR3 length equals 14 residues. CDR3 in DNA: TGTGCCAGCAGCTCATTGACTAGCGTCTACGAGCAGTACTTC. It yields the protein CASSSLTSVYEQYF.

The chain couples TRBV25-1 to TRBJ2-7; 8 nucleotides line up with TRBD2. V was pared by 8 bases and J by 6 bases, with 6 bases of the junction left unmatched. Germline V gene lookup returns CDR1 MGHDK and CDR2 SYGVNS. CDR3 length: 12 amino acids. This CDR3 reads CASGRGGLEQYF. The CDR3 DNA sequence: TGTGCCAGCGGACGGGGGGGTCTCGAGCAGTACTTC.

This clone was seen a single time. The CDR3: CASSQPELAGGSKQYF. The CDR3 nucleotides are TGTGCCAGCAGCCAACCCGAACTAGCGGGAGGGAGCAAGCAGTACTTC. The rearrangement links TRBV3-1 (or the pseudogene TRBV3-2) to TRBJ2-7; TRBD2 aligns across 13 bases. Losses at the gene ends were 2 bases for V and 8 bases for J; bases not matched to a gene: 9. The CDR3 has 16 amino acids. Germline lookup yields CDR1 LGHDT and CDR2 YNNKEL (reference sequence).

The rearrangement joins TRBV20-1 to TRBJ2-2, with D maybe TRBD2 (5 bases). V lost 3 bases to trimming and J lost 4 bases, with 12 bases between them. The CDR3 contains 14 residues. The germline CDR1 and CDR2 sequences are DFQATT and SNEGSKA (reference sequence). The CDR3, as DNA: TGCAGTGCTAGTTCGGGGTCGGTCACCGGGGAGCTGTTTTTT. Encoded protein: CSASSGSVTGELFF.

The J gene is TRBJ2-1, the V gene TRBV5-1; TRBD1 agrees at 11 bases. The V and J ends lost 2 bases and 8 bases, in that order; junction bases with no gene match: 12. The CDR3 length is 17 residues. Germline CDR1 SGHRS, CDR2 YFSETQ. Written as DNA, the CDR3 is TGCGCCAGCAGCTTCCCTCCGGGACAGGGGGTTGGGGATGAGCAGTTCTTC. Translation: CASSFPPGQGVGDEQFF.

CDR3 DNA: TGCGCCAGCAGCTTGGGGCAGGGCGAGGACACCATATATTTT. Its protein is CASSLGQGEDTIYF. The chain combines TRBV5-1 with TRBJ1-3, with D tentatively TRBD1 (5 bases). The CDR3 contains 14 residues. Trimming took 0 bases from V and 8 from J, leaving 12 bases between them. Germline CDR1 is SGHRS and CDR2 is YFSETQ.

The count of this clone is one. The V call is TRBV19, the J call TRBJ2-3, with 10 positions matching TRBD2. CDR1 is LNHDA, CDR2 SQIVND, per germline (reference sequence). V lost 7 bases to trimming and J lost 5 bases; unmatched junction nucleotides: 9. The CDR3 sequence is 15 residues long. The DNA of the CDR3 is TGTGCCAGTACCCCGAGAGTAGCGGGGGGAGATACGCAGTATTTT. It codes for CASTPRVAGGDTQYF.

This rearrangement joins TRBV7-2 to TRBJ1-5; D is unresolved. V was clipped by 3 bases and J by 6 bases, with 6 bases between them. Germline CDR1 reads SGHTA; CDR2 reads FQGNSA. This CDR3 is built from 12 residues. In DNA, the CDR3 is TGTGCCAGCAGCTTTGATAGTCAGCCCCAGCATTTT. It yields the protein CASSFDSQPQHF.

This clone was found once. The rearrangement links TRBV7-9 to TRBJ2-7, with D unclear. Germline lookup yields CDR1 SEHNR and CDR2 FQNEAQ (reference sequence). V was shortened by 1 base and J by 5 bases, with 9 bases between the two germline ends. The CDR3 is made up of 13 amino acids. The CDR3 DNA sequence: TGTGCCAGCAGCTTAGGGCAGTTCCACGAGCAGTACTTC. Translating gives CASSLGQFHEQYF.

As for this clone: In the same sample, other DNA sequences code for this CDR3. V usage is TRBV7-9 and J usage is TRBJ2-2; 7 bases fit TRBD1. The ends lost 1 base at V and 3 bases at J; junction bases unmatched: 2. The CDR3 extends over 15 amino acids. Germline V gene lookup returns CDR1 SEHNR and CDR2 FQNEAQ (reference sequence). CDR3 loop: CASSLGTGDTGELFF. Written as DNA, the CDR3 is TGTGCCAGCAGCTTAGGTACAGGGGACACCGGGGAGCTGTTTTTT.

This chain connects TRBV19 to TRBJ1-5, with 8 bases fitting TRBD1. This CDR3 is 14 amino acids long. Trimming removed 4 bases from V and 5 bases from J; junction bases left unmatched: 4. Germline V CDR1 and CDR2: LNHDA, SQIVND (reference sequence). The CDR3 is CASSTSGGHQPQHF. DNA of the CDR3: TGTGCCAGTAGTACCTCAGGGGGCCATCAGCCCCAGCATTTT.

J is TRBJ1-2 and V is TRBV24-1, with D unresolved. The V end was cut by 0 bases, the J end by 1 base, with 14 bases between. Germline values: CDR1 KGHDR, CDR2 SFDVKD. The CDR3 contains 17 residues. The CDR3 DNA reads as TGTGCCACCAGTGATTTGTGGTACAGAATTCGTAACTATGGCTACACCTTC. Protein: CATSDLWYRIRNYGYTF.

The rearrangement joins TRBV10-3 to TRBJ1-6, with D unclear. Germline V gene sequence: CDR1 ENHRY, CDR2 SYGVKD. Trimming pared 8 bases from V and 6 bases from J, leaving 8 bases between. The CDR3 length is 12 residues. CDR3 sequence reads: CAIGEVNSPLHF. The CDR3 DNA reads TGTGCCATCGGAGAAGTTAATTCACCCCTCCACTTT.

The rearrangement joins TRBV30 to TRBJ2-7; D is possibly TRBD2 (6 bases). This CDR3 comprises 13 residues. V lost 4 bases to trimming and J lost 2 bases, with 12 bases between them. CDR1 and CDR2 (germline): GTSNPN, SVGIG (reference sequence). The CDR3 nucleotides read TGTGCCTGGAACACTGGGGGGACCTACGAGCAGTACTTC. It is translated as CAWNTGGTYEQYF.

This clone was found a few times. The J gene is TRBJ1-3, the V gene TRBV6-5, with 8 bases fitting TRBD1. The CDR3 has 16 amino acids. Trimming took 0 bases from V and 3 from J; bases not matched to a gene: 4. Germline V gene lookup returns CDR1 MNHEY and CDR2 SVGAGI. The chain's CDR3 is CASSYSRGLGGNTIYF. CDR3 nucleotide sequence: TGTGCCAGCAGTTACTCCAGGGGGCTAGGTGGAAACACCATATATTTT.

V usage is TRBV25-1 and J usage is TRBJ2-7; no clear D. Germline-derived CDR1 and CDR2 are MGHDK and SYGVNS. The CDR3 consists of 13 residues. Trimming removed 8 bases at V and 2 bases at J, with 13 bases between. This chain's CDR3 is CASSSPVTYEQYF. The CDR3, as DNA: TGTGCCAGCTCGTCCCCGGTGACCTACGAGCAGTACTTC.